This entry lists 4 T cell receptor beta chains sequenced from one sample in a study of blood T cell repertoires in COVID-19. Assay used: immunoSEQ multiplex PCR; TCRdb lists only in-frame clones, some missing. Found here are approximately 170,000 clones, 70% to 80% of them singletons; the top ten hold roughly 19%. The sequencing sample was made of PBMCs or T cells enriched from blood (not recorded which). All receptors derive from a woman in her seventies in a cohort exposed to, infected with or recovered from COVID-19 (not recorded which).

The V gene is TRBV5-1, the J gene TRBJ1-1, with 8 bases lining up with TRBD1. J lost 2 bases, V lost 5 bases, and 5 bases had no gene match. This CDR3 comprises 14 residues. The V gene's germline CDR1 is SGHRS and CDR2 YFSETQ. For the CDR3, the DNA is TGCGCCAGCAGGTGGGGACAGGAAAACACTGAAGCTTTCTTT. Protein product: CASRWGQENTEAFF.

This chain links TRBV4-2 with TRBJ1-1; 7 bases align to TRBD1. There are 14 residues in the CDR3. The V gene end was trimmed by 4 bases and the J gene end by 0 bases; junction bases not matched to a gene: 2. The V gene's germline CDR1 is LGHNA and CDR2 YNFKEQ. The CDR3 sequence is CASSPTGVNTEAFF. The CDR3 DNA sequence: TGTGCCAGCAGCCCAACAGGGGTGAACACTGAAGCTTTCTTT.

This chain connects TRBV29-1 to TRBJ2-7; the match to TRBD1 covers 9 bases. Trimming cost V 6 bases and J 5 bases; bases outside gene matches: 2. CDR3 length equals 11 residues. Germline V lookup: CDR1 SQVTM, CDR2 ANQGSEA. In DNA form, the CDR3 reads TGCAGCGTGCGGACAGGGGACGAGCAGTACTTC. Protein product: CSVRTGDEQYF.

The chain is built from TRBV19 and TRBJ2-1; 9 bases align to TRBD2. CDR3 length: 13 amino acids. Germline V gene sequence: CDR1 LNHDA, CDR2 SQIVND (reference sequence). The CDR3 loop is CASGREGPNEQFF. The CDR3 nucleotides read TGTGCTTCCGGGCGGGAGGGCCCCAATGAGCAGTTCTTC.